These T cell receptor beta chains were read from a single sample in a study of beta chain features in type 1 diabetes. Libraries were prepared by immunoSEQ multiplex PCR; TCRdb keeps only in-frame clonotypes and omits some of them. The table shows about 150,000 clones, with around 9% occurring only once. The sequenced sample consisted of central memory CD4+ T cells from blood. The receptors here all came from a woman aged 30 to 39 with type 1 diabetes. CDR3s include the opening cysteine and the closing phenylalanine or tryptophan. The D gene is left open where the match is weak. Some rows mark clone size as missing; the rest say once, few, many or name a class of expanded clone.

-	TRBV5-1	TRBJ1-1	-	TGCGCCAGCAGCTATTCCCATGGGGCCACCATCATGAACACTGAAGCTTTCTTT	CASSYSHGATIMNTEAFF
-	TRBV29-1	TRBJ2-7	-	TGCAGCGTTGCCTACTCCTACGAGCAGTACTTC	CSVAYSYEQYF
-	TRBV7-9	TRBJ2-7	-	TGTGCCAGCAGCCCCGGTGGGGGGAGAAGCTCCTACGAGCAGTACTTC	CASSPGGGRSSYEQYF
TRBD1	TRBV10-2	TRBJ2-2	few	TGCGCCAGCACCCGGACAGGGGGCGGGGAGCTGTTTTTT	CASTRTGGGELFF
-	TRBV7-2	TRBJ2-5	-	TGTGCCAGCAGCTTAGCGCTGAGGGTAGAGACCCAGTACTTC	CASSLALRVETQYF
TRBD2	TRBV7-2	TRBJ2-7	few	TGTGCCAGCAGCTTACTAGCGGGAACCTACGAGCAGTACTTC	CASSLLAGTYEQYF
TRBD1	TRBV28	TRBJ1-1	few	TGTGCCAGCAGTCCTCCGGGACAGGCCACCAGGACGGACACTGAAGCTTTCTTT	CASSPPGQATRTDTEAFF
TRBD1	TRBV7-2	TRBJ2-1	few	TGTGCCAGCAGCTTAGGTGCGGGACAGGGGACAAATGAGCAGTTCTTC	CASSLGAGQGTNEQFF
-	TRBV9	TRBJ1-4	few	TGTGCCAGCAGCGTAAGAGCCGGACTTAATGAAAAACTGTTTTTT	CASSVRAGLNEKLFF
-	TRBV5-1	TRBJ2-7	-	TGCGCCAGCAGCTTGTTCGGGGTGCAGTACTTC	CASSLFGVQYF
-	TRBV4-2	TRBJ1-2	many	TGTGCCAGCAGCGAGGACAGACTCTATGGCTACACCTTC	CASSEDRLYGYTF
TRBD2	TRBV2	TRBJ2-7	-	TGTGCCAGCAGCGAAAGGGCGGGAGGGCCCTACGAGCAGTACTTC	CASSERAGGPYEQYF
TRBD2	TRBV2	TRBJ2-7	few	TGTGCCAGCAAGCTAGCGGGGGGCTCCTACGAGCAGTACTTC	CASKLAGGSYEQYF
-	TRBV18	TRBJ1-4	-	TGTGCCAGCTCAGAAAACCTCGGGGATGAAAAACTGTTTTTT	CASSENLGDEKLFF
-	TRBV11-2	TRBJ2-5	-	TGTGCCAGCAGCTTACGTTCGGGAGTATCAGAGACCCAGTACTTC	CASSLRSGVSETQYF
TRBD2	TRBV6-4	TRBJ2-7	-	TGTGCCAGCAGTGACTCGAAGCCTAGCGGGAGGGGCGAGCAGTACTTC	CASSDSKPSGRGEQYF
TRBD2	TRBV28	TRBJ2-7	-	TGTGCCAGCAGTTCTTTAGCGGGAGGGTCCTACGAGCAGTACTTC	CASSSLAGGSYEQYF
TRBD2	TRBV9	TRBJ2-1	many	TGTGCCAGCAGCGCCGGGACTAGCCATGAGCAGTTCTTC	CASSAGTSHEQFF
-	TRBV28	TRBJ2-5	many	TGTGCCAGCAGTTCACCGGACCCGCGGGGGACCCAGTACTTC	CASSSPDPRGTQYF
-	TRBV7-9	TRBJ1-5	few	TGTGCCAGCAGCCAGGGACATTGGGGCACTAGCAATCAGCCCCAGCATTTT	CASSQGHWGTSNQPQHF
TRBD2	TRBV2	TRBJ2-3	-	TGTGCCAGCAGCCGTCTAGCGGGAGTGGCTGATACGCAGTATTTT	CASSRLAGVADTQYF
-	TRBV6-5	TRBJ2-5	-	TGTGCCAGCAGTGCCGGGGAGACCCAGTACTTC	CASSAGETQYF
TRBD2	TRBV7-8	TRBJ2-7	few	TGTGCCAGCAGCTTAGTCGTTGCTCTAGCGGGAGGGTCTCACGAGCAGTACTTC	CASSLVVALAGGSHEQYF
-	TRBV11-2	TRBJ2-7	few	TGTGCCAGCAGCTTTGGGGGCTCGGGACGGTTCTTC	CASSFGGSGRFF
-	TRBV5-1	TRBJ2-1	-	TGCGCCAGCAGCTTGAGGGCTAGCGATGGGAATGAGCAGTTCTTC	CASSLRASDGNEQFF
TRBD2	TRBV4-2	TRBJ2-3	-	TGTGCCAGCAGCCAAGGGACTAGCGGGAGATTAGATACGCAGTATTTT	CASSQGTSGRLDTQYF
-	TRBV10-3	TRBJ2-1	few	TGTGCCACCAGGGGCGGAGAGGGCAATGAGCAGTTCTTC	CATRGGEGNEQFF